These 3 T cell receptor beta chains were sequenced from one sample in a study of response to subunit inactivated influenza vaccine. Each CDR3 protein is one row after TCRdb ran MiXCR on the RT-PCR reads. The sample includes about 160,000 distinct CDR3 sequences, approximately 11% of them seen just once. Sequences were derived from CD8+ T cells sorted from PBMCs, sampled 23 months after vaccination. The receptors stem from a man aged 50 to 69 who received an inactivated influenza vaccine.

This clonotype came up a few times. V and J are TRBV6-1 and TRBJ2-1, with no clear D. Germline-derived CDR1 and CDR2 are MNHNS and SASEGT. This CDR3 region has 16 residues. Trimming took off 6 bases at V and 1 base at J, with 16 bases between the two ends. CDR3 residues: CASRESGELSYNEQFF. The CDR3 DNA is TGTGCCAGCAGGGAGAGTGGGGAATTATCCTACAATGAGCAGTTCTTC.

The V gene is TRBV4-2, the J gene TRBJ2-7; perhaps TRBD2 as D (7 bases). This CDR3 is built from 17 residues. Trimming shortened V by 0 bases and J by 1 base, and 16 bases separated the two germline ends. Germline CDR1 is LGHNA and CDR2 is YNFKEQ. The CDR3 loop reads CASSQDRGAGESYEQYF. In nucleotides, the CDR3 is TGTGCCAGCAGCCAAGATCGGGGGGCGGGAGAGTCCTACGAGCAGTACTTC.

The gene calls are TRBV13 and TRBJ2-2; no firm D call. The CDR3 spans 16 residues. V lost 2 bases and J 0 bases, leaving 10 bases between the germline ends. Germline V gives CDR1 PRHDT, CDR2 FYEKMQ (reference sequence). The CDR3 protein is CASSLKGVANTGELFF. The CDR3 region has the DNA TGTGCCAGCAGCTTAAAAGGTGTCGCGAACACCGGGGAGCTGTTTTTT.